This T cell receptor beta chain was recovered during a study of Ad26.COV2.S vaccination and SARS-CoV-2 variants. Study-level information: Into the muscle, Ad26.COV2.S was dosed once or twice, 56 days apart. General study findings and limits: Vaccine recipients and placebo recipients showed similar non-spike TCR breadth. The placebo group had lower spike-specific TCR breadth than the vaccine recipients did.

TCRdb keeps only in-frame clones here, not all; method: immunoSEQ multiplex PCR. The sample lists a few hundred thousand clones; 70% to 90% were seen once. As concerns this clone: Its target is not known.

Indicated treatment: about 20 received Ad26.COV2.S at low or high dose, single or two shots; about 5 received placebo; per-sample allocation not given. It was on day 63 after the first vaccine or placebo injection that samples were taken. This specimen was peripheral blood, taken in a trial of Ad26.COV2.S vaccine versus placebo. This TCR was recovered from a person between 18 and 59 years old who received the Ad26.COV2.S COVID-19 vaccine or a placebo.

This CDR3 reads CASSLLGLASDYEQYF. CDR3 coding DNA: TGTGCCAGCAGTTTATTGGGGCTAGCGTCGGACTACGAGCAGTACTTC. The chain carries TRBV6-2 or TRBV6-3 and TRBJ2-7, with D possibly being TRBD2 (6 bases). V dropped 4 bases and J dropped 3 bases, with 19 bases sitting between them. This CDR3 comprises 16 residues. Germline assignment: CDR1 MNHEY and CDR2 SVGEGT.